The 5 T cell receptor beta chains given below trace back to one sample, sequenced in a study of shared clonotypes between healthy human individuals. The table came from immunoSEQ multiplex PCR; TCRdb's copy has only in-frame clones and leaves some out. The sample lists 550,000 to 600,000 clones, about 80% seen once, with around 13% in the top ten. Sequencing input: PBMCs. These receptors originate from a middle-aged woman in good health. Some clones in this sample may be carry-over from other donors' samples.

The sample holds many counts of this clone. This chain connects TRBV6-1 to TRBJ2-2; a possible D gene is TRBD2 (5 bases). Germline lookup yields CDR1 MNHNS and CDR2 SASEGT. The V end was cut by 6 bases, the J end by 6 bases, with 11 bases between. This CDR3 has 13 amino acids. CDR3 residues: CASSPAEAGELFF. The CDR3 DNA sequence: TGTGCCAGCAGCCCAGCGGAGGCCGGGGAGCTGTTTTTT.

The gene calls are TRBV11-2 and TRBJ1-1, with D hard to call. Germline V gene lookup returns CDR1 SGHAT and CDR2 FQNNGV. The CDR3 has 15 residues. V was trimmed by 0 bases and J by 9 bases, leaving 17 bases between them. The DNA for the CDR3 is TGTGCCAGCAGCTTAGACAAAACTATTGGGTTTAAAGCTTTCTTT. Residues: CASSLDKTIGFKAFF.

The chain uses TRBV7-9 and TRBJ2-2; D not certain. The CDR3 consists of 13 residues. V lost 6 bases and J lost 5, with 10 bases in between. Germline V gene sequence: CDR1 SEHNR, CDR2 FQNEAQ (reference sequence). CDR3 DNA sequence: TGTGCCAGCAGAAGGGTAGAGACCGGGGAGCTGTTTTTT. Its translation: CASRRVETGELFF. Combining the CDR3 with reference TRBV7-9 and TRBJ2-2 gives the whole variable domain DTGVSQNPRHKITKRGQNVTFRCDPISEHNRLYWYRQTLGQGPEFLTYFQNEAQLEKSRLLSDRFSAERPKGSFSTLEIQRTEQGDSAMYLCASRRVETGELFFGEGSRLTVL.

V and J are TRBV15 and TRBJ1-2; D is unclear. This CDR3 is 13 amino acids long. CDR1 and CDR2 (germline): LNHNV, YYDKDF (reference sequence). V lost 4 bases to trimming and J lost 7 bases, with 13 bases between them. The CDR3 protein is CATSNPGRGGYTF. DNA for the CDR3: TGTGCCACCAGCAACCCTGGCCGAGGTGGCTACACCTTC.

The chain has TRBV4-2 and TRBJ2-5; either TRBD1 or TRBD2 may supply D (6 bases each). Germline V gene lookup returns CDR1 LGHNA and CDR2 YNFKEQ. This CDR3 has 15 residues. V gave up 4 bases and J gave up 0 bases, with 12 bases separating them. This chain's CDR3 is CASSPGASYQETQYF. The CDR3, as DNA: TGTGCCAGCAGCCCGGGGGCTAGCTACCAAGAGACCCAGTACTTC.